The clone carrying this TCR beta chain has a single count. Its antigen is as yet unknown. This sample was included in a study of T cell responses to AZD1222 COVID-19 vaccine. Whole-study findings and limits: There were vaccine-associated CD4 TCRs across spike, dominant at 160-218 and 743-854. Nearly half of spike-specific TCRs reportedly go after variant regions that carry no mutations. In all cases, repertoires were sampled only after the peak T cell response.

The V end lost 0 bases, the J end lost 5 bases, and 20 bases lay between the germline ends. The CDR3 spans 17 residues. Germline CDR1 SGHRS, CDR2 YFSETQ. Profiled with immunoSEQ multiplex PCR; TCRdb holds only in-frame clones, not every one. The sample contains 95,000 to 110,000 clones, around 90% of which appear only once. The starting material was peripheral blood, obtained 28 days after the second AZD1222 dose. The chain joins TRBV5-1 to TRBJ1-1; maybe TRBD1 (6 bases). This clonotype originated in an adult who received the AZD1222 COVID-19 vaccine. In DNA form, the CDR3 reads TGCGCCAGCAGCTTGGGGGGGCCGGACATTCTGGGGACTGAAGCTTTCTTT. Its protein product is CASSLGGPDILGTEAFF.